This T cell receptor beta chain originates from a study of cytomegalovirus exposure and HLA in healthy donors (dated by TCRdb to the late 2010s). As for the study more broadly: An earlier analysis of 587 of the donors reported roughly 300 Gb of sequence data and 100 million to 130 million unique TCR beta sequences from 150 million to 200 million T cells. Around 330 gigabases of sequencing data and tens of millions of unique TCR sequences made up an early release that covered over 550 HLA-typed donors. Among the roughly 390 genotyped donors, approximately 77% belonged to the genetic ancestry cluster associated with self-reported Caucasian donors. The study was designed to test whether signatures of past pathogen exposure could be identified by cataloging public T cell receptors. Using immunosequencing, the study profiled T cell repertoires from approximately 700 subjects and related those repertoires to cytomegalovirus serostatus. Along with the roughly 670-subject first cohort, a separate validation cohort of over a hundred different subjects was used. To predict cytomegalovirus infection status, the study combined high-throughput TCR immunosequencing, statistical association of individual TCRs with disease status, and machine learning. In a later analysis, previously published TCR beta repertoires from 666 donors were re-analyzed and high-resolution HLA genotyping was added so that TCR occurrence patterns could be studied. Rather than drawing on any new phenotypic data, the later analysis identified candidate immune exposures from TCR beta sequences and the way those sequences occurred across donors. In an earlier analysis of 500 to 650 of the donors, high-throughput TCR beta sequencing was used to judge whether each TCR beta V gene segment behaved as functional or pseudogenic. Donor age, sex, ethnicity and CMV serostatus were compiled together with the repertoire data. Genome-wide SNP genotypes for about three fifths of the 666 donors were used in a later genetic analysis, which treated that subset as a discovery cohort. All discovery cohort repertoires had been generated using a single sequencing platform. HLA typing included class I and class II loci at four-digit resolution. Typing coverage differed by locus: A, B, C, DRB1 and DQB1 were typed in roughly 620-640 donors, DQA1 in about 500, DPA1 in around 580, and DPB1 in just under 490. Because of strong linkage in the cohort, four or five DR-DQ haplotypes were treated as single units for association and clustering. Among around 400 genotyped donors of the cohort, an average of approximately 230,000 unique TCR beta nucleotide sequences were sequenced per donor, around 20% of them non-productive.

Summary of the overall study and its limitations: In a later genetic analysis, fewer N-insertions in productive TCRs were reported among donors in an Asian-associated ancestry cluster than the roughly 640-donor mean. In a later analysis, several top co-occurrence clusters were reported to appear linked to parvovirus B19, influenza, CMV and Epstein-Barr virus. In an earlier analysis of 587 of the donors, most TCR beta V segments appeared in productive rearrangements about 87% or about 30% of the time, broadly matching IMGT annotations. A further reported finding was that TCR beta sequences accurately predicted the HLA-A and HLA-B alleles for most subjects in the first cohort. Assigning TCR associations to individual alleles was difficult when HLA alleles, especially DR and DQ, strongly co-occurred. A total of 164 TCR beta chains were listed by the study as associated with cytomegalovirus. V-gene and J-gene trimming of TCR beta chains was associated with a missense DCLRE1C variant in a later genetic analysis, and the association was replicated in an independent cohort. The presence/absence analyses assumed that sequencing depth was roughly uniform across donors, and that assumption may not be true. The authors suggested that the approach could potentially be extended to other disease states and immunological phenotypes. Most TCR sequences were seen in very few donors, while some public TCRs were found in many individuals. A later analysis found that TCR association rates varied across HLA loci, with DRB1 alleles showing the most associated TCRs and HLA-C alleles the fewest. The only immune exposure information available for the cohort was CMV serostatus. Linkage disequilibrium might explain the correlated functional status among segregating V segments, but an unknown experimental factor could not be ruled out. Because counts were too low, 15 to 20 rarely observed V segments, including chromosome 9 orphons, were excluded from the earlier analysis of around 640 of the donors. In vitro tests confirmed that a few of the cytomegalovirus-associated TCR beta chains recognize cytomegalovirus antigens. Because HLA typing was unavailable for some donors at each locus, only the typed subset was used in association tests. According to a later analysis, most CMV-associated TCR beta chains appeared to be HLA-restricted, and the HLA associations seemed to be driven largely by CMV exposure. At a false discovery rate of 0.05, a later analysis linked 16,000 or so TCR beta sequences to specific HLA alleles. A cluster of highly shared sequence variants was judged likely to represent a technical artifact of the sequencing pipeline. Only TCR beta chains were sequenced in this cohort, and the absence of alpha or paired-chain data limited detectable features. The classifier was reported to diagnose cytomegalovirus status with high specificity and sensitivity in both the original cohort and the validation cohort. In a later analysis, HLA-associated TCR beta chains were found to be more clonally expanded and to have lower generation probabilities than equally common non-associated chains.

Library generation was performed with the immunoSEQ multiplex PCR assay. The multiplex PCR relied on a mix of 60 forward primers for TCR Vbeta segments and 13 reverse primers for TCR Jbeta segments. A multiplex PCR assay on genomic DNA amplified the CDR3 region of rearranged TCR beta genes. On the Illumina HiSeq System, the amplified TCR beta libraries were sequenced as 87-base-pair reads. Processing in the source paper ran as follows. A later analysis tallied 75 million to 95 million unique TCR beta chains across the 550 to 850 repertoires, and approximately 12 million of those chains were shared by two or more donors. Raw reads were error-corrected and collapsed into unique sequences with a nearest-neighbor algorithm that merged closely related sequences to remove PCR and sequencing errors. Alignment of CDR3 sequences to IMGT reference sequences was used to assign V, D and J gene segments. Each retained sequence needed at least a six-nucleotide match to both a V gene segment and a J gene segment. A rearrangement was called productive if the CDR3 had no stop codons and remained in frame with V and J, and every other rearrangement was called non-productive. CDR3 was defined according to IMGT convention as the region running from the second conserved V-encoded cysteine to the conserved J-encoded phenylalanine. Sequences without an unambiguous match to a single V gene segment were excluded from the earlier analysis of 450 to 650 of the donors. In an earlier analysis of around 600 of the donors, V segments were called functional above 56.7% productive rearrangements and were called segregating when the between-donor standard deviation exceeded 5%. A statistical classification framework was built to diagnose cytomegalovirus status from the catalog of TCR beta chain sequences. In a later analysis, TCR nucleotide sequences were compared against IMGT/GENE-DB human TR gene sequences so that V and J genes could be assigned. Using the TCRdist pipeline, a later analysis assigned CDR3 sequences along with most-parsimonious VDJ recombination scenarios. In a later analysis, each TCR beta chain was defined by its CDR3 amino acid sequence together with its V-gene family, and reads without a unique V-gene family were excluded. To address suspected cross-contamination and a sequencing artifact, a later analysis removed roughly 640 highly shared, low-generation-probability nucleotide sequences. For each public chain, a later analysis derived a clonal expansion index from normalized ranks of inferred template counts within each repertoire. In a later analysis, generation probabilities were computed with a VDJ recombination model fitted to out-of-frame rearrangements, and the resulting probabilities were checked against IGoR. A later analysis scored TCR-TCR, TCR-HLA and TCR-CMV co-occurrence with hypergeometric tests, applying a repertoire-size bias correction to TCR pairs. In a later analysis, false discovery rates were estimated by permuting HLA or CMV assignments 20 times. In a later analysis, co-occurring TCRs were grouped using DBSCAN, with TCRdist sequence similarity added in when clustering inside HLA-allele-positive subsets. For co-occurrence clustering, repertoires with fewer than 30,000 or more than 120,000 public chains were excluded, along with roughly 5 repertoires with anomalous nucleotide sharing. TCRdb retrieved this table from immuneACCESS and kept in-frame rearrangements only. Not all clones are present; in checked studies, unresolved V genes account for under half, and no reason is known for the remainder. The V and J calls and clone size come from that table; D and trimming were worked out from the DNA. The sample contains fewer than 120,000 clones, around four fifths of them found a single time. Clones ranked in the top ten supply 2.5% to 3.5% of the sample.

On this clone itself: This receptor's antigen is unknown. Base qualities are not at hand, and no much larger clone is one base apart.

In total, approximately 700 healthy bone marrow donors made up the cohort. All cohort members were sampled while nominally healthy, although unrecorded immune exposures were likely present. The donor was CMV seropositive and was included in the group of about 290 seropositive cohort members. Every donor gave a peripheral blood sample, and the peripheral blood mononuclear cells from that sample were used for TCR beta sequencing. Genomic DNA extraction from the blood cell samples was performed with the Qiagen DNeasy Blood Extraction Kit. The sample comprised PBMCs. The receptor comes from a woman in her sixties or seventies in good health and CMV-seropositive.

The sequenced DNA is TGTGCCAGTCACGACAGGGGGCAAGAGACCCAGTACTTC. The translation is CASHDRGQETQYF. Recombination joined TRBV19 with TRBJ2-5, with 9 bases matching TRBD1. Looking up the germline V gene (reference sequence) yields CDR1 LNHDA and CDR2 SQIVND. Trimming removed 8 bases from V and 2 bases from J; the gene matches leave 3 bases unexplained. The CDR3 goes from the cysteine to the phenylalanine over 13 residues. The only DNA kept is the CDR3, 39 bases in frame from the first base.